Presented here are 6 T cell receptor beta chains from one specimen sequenced in a study of identical twins. TCRdb used MiXCR to reprocess the 5' RACE reads, holding one entry per CDR3 protein. The sample includes about 530,000 distinct CDR3 sequences, about 22% of them seen just once. The same specimen was also included in a second study, on yellow fever vaccine responses in identical twins.

Sequenced material: CD4+ T cells sorted from blood. The receptor set was obtained from a woman in her late teens or twenties in good health.

This clonotype turned up a few times. The gene calls are TRBV18 and TRBJ2-7; the match to TRBD1 covers 10 bases. Trimming cost V 3 bases and J 6 bases; bases outside gene matches: 8. Germline values: CDR1 KGHSH, CDR2 LQKENI. The CDR3 has 15 residues. Here the CDR3 reads CASSPPATGGREQYF. The CDR3 nucleotides read TGTGCCAGCTCACCCCCGGCGACAGGGGGCCGCGAGCAGTACTTC.

This rearrangement joins TRBV10-3 to TRBJ2-3; no clear D. From germline, CDR1 is ENHRY and CDR2 SYGVKD. V lost 0 bases and J 4 bases, leaving 11 bases between the germline ends. This CDR3 spans 15 amino acids. The DNA for the CDR3 is TGTGCCATCAGTGAGTCTCCCCCCTGGGCAGATACGCAGTATTTT. Residues: CAISESPPWADTQYF.

CDR3: CSARGLRNQETQYF. The CDR3 DNA reads as TGCAGTGCTAGAGGTTTGCGGAACCAAGAGACCCAGTACTTC. The chain uses TRBV20-1 and TRBJ2-5; D gene uncertain. Germline V gives CDR1 DFQATT, CDR2 SNEGSKA (reference sequence). Trimming stripped 1 base from V and 0 bases from J, with 9 bases between. This CDR3 comprises 14 residues.

This clonotype was detected a few times. V usage is TRBV6-6 and J usage is TRBJ1-1, with no clear D. The V end lost 2 bases, the J end lost 3 bases, and 7 bases lay between the germline ends. The CDR3 is made up of 13 amino acids. Germline assignment: CDR1 MNHNY and CDR2 SVGAGI (reference sequence). In nucleotides, the CDR3 is TGTGCCAGCAGTTACCGGGCGGACACTGAAGCTTTCTTT. Its protein product is CASSYRADTEAFF.

This clonotype was detected only a few times. The chain carries TRBV29-1 and TRBJ1-2; no reliable D call. The CDR3 totals 13 residues. Trimming cost V 7 bases and J 4 bases, with 16 bases left between them. Germline V CDR1 and CDR2: SQVTM, ANQGSEA. The CDR3 DNA reads TGCAGCGACCTACGGCCGCTCCCCTATGGCTACACCTTC. Translated, it gives CSDLRPLPYGYTF.

The chain carries TRBV7-9 and TRBJ1-5, with 8 bases aligning to TRBD1. From germline, CDR1 is SEHNR and CDR2 FQNEAQ (reference sequence). This CDR3 is 14 amino acids long. Unmatched junction bases numbered 1, after V lost 1 base and J lost 5 bases. The CDR3 DNA reads as TGTGCCAGCAGCTTAGGACAGGGGTATCAGCCCCAGCATTTT. Translated: CASSLGQGYQPQHF.